A single T cell receptor beta chain is shown here with its context. This sample is part of a study of T-cell memory formation after mild COVID-19. TCRdb redid the calling of the 5' RACE reads with MiXCR, one entry per CDR3 protein. The sample comprises about 600,000 distinct CDR3 sequences, less than 25% of which are singletons, and about 8.2% rests with the top ten. This clonotype was obtained from an adult woman who had mild COVID-19 (a few samples of this study predate the infection). Cell type and time point are not known. The sequenced sample was PBMCs or a T cell subset sorted from them (not recorded which).

As DNA, the CDR3 is TGCGCCAGCAGCCTACAGGGGGCCCAGGGTACTGAAGCTTTCTTT. This gives the protein CASSLQGAQGTEAFF. This rearrangement joins TRBV5-1 to TRBJ1-1, with TRBD1 identical over 9 bases. V shed 4 bases and J 5 bases; nucleotides not matched to a gene: 9. Germline V lookup: CDR1 SGHRS, CDR2 YFSETQ. The CDR3 is 15 amino acids. The entire variable domain, with the rest obtained from reference TRBV5-1 and TRBJ1-1, is as follows: KAGVTQTPRYLIKTRGQQVTLSCSPISGHRSVSWYQQTPGQGLQFLFEYFSETQRNKGNFPGRFSGRQFSNSRSEMNVSTLELGDSALYLCASSLQGAQGTEAFFGQGTRLTVV.